This T cell receptor (beta chain) was sequenced for a study of blood T cell repertoires in COVID-19. Study at large: Sources were T cells, B-cell-depleted T cells, or PBMCs; the material itself was cDNA or gDNA.

This table comes from immunoSEQ multiplex PCR, and its TCRdb copy is limited to in-frame clones, with some not included. The profile shows about 130,000 clones, more than 80% of them singletons. Germline assignment: CDR1 DFQATT and CDR2 SNEGSKA (reference sequence). This CDR3 is 13 amino acids long. The V and J ends lost 3 bases and 7 bases, in that order; junction bases with no gene match: 6. The receptor was derived from an older woman with acute or convalescent COVID-19. Sequencing was performed on peripheral blood. This sequence joins TRBV20-1 and TRBJ1-5; 7 bases are shared with TRBD1. The CDR3 DNA reads as TGCAGTGCTAGTCCCCAGGGGGGACAGCCCCAGCATTTT. It translates to CSASPQGGQPQHF.